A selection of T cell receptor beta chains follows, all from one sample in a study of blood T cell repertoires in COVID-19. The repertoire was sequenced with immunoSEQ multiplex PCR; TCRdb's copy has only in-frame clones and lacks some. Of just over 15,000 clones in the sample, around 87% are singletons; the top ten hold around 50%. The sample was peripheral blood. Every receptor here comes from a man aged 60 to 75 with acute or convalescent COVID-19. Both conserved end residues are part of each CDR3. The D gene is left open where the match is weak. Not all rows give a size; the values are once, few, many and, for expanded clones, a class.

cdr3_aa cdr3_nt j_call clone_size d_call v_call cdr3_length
CASSHSGGGQETQYF TGTGCCAGCAGCCATAGCGGGGGGGGCCAAGAGACCCAGTACTTC TRBJ2-5 . TRBD2 TRBV6-2/TRBV6-3 15
CASSSEGAQYF TGTGCCAGCAGTTCCGAGGGGGCGCAGTACTTC TRBJ2-7 . TRBD1 TRBV12-3/TRBV12-4 11
CASSLGGGKSNQPQHF TGTGCCAGCAGTCTAGGGGGTGGAAAGAGCAATCAGCCCCAGCATTTT TRBJ1-5 . . TRBV5-5 16
CASSQVGDRTLRTDTQYF TGTGCCAGCAGCCAAGTTGGGGACAGGACCCTTCGTACAGATACGCAGTATTTT TRBJ2-3 . TRBD1 TRBV3-1/TRBV3-2 18
CASSVGSSGGYNEQFF TGCGCCAGCAGCGTTGGTAGTAGCGGGGGCTACAATGAGCAGTTCTTC TRBJ2-1 . TRBD2 TRBV5-1 16
CASKGERGTDTQYF TGTGCCAGCAAGGGGGAACGGGGCACAGATACGCAGTATTTT TRBJ2-3 . . TRBV28 14
CASRTGLAGGTDTQYF TGTGCCAGCAGGACGGGACTAGCGGGAGGCACAGATACGCAGTATTTT TRBJ2-3 . TRBD2 TRBV2 16
CASSIRTSGRALAKNIQYF TGTGCCAGTAGTATAAGGACTAGCGGGAGGGCCTTAGCCAAAAACATTCAGTACTTC TRBJ2-4 . TRBD2 TRBV19 19
CSVGEGYSYEQYF TGCAGCGTTGGGGAGGGTTACTCCTACGAGCAGTACTTC TRBJ2-7 medium-sized TRBD2 TRBV29-1 13
CASMRRGTDTQYF TGTGCCAGTATGAGGCGGGGCACAGATACGCAGTATTTT TRBJ2-3 . . TRBV19 13
CASRVGLQTQYF TGCGCCAGCAGAGTCGGTCTGCAGACCCAGTACTTC TRBJ2-5 few . TRBV5-1 12
CASGQGNTGELFF TGTGCTAGCGGACAGGGGAACACCGGGGAGCTGTTTTTT TRBJ2-2 few TRBD1 TRBV12-5 13
CASSYSQQGAKNIQYF TGTGCCAGCAGTTACTCTCAACAGGGGGCCAAAAACATTCAGTACTTC TRBJ2-4 . TRBD1 TRBV6-5 16
CAISESQQAEGYGYTF TGTGCCATCAGTGAGAGTCAACAGGCGGAGGGCTATGGCTACACCTTC TRBJ1-2 . . TRBV10-3 16
CASSQIAGGLYNEQFF TGTGCCAGCAGCCAAATAGCGGGAGGCCTCTACAATGAGCAGTTCTTC TRBJ2-1 . TRBD2 TRBV7-3 16
CASSLAGGGRPGELFF TGTGCCAGCAGCTTAGCGGGCGGGGGCCGTCCCGGGGAGCTGTTTTTT TRBJ2-2 few . TRBV7-8 16
CASSFGEYNSPLHF TGTGCCAGCAGCTTTGGGGAGTATAATTCACCCCTCCACTTT TRBJ1-6 . . TRBV7-2 14
CASSLLRTGDNEKLFF TGTGCCAGCAGCTTATTGCGGACAGGGGATAATGAAAAACTGTTTTTT TRBJ1-4 . TRBD1 TRBV7-6 16
CATRGQAANEKLFF TGTGCCACCAGGGGACAGGCCGCTAATGAAAAACTGTTTTTT TRBJ1-4 . TRBD1 TRBV15 14
CASKSTDTQYF TGTGCCAGCAAATCAACAGATACGCAGTATTTT TRBJ2-3 . . TRBV28 11
CASSYSWTGSGSQPQHF TGTGCCAGCAGTTACTCTTGGACAGGGAGCGGCAGTCAGCCCCAGCATTTT TRBJ1-5 . TRBD1 TRBV6-2/TRBV6-3 17
CASSPGTPSIGYGYTF TGTGCCAGCTCACCCGGGACACCATCGATCGGCTATGGCTACACCTTC TRBJ1-2 . . TRBV18 16
CASSLRTSGRATILFF TGTGCCAGCAGCTTAAGGACTAGCGGGAGGGCCACCATTCTGTTCTTC TRBJ2-1 . TRBD2 TRBV5-6 16
CSVEGLRENTEAFF TGCAGCGTTGAGGGCCTTCGGGAGAACACTGAAGCTTTCTTT TRBJ1-1 . . TRBV29-1 14
CASSYSKGRGDSPLHF TGTGCCAGCAGTTACTCGAAGGGCAGGGGTGATTCACCCCTCCACTTT TRBJ1-6 few . TRBV6-5 16
CASSLAGDREGGYF TGTGCCAGCAGCTTAGCGGGGGACAGGGAGGGAGGGTACTTC TRBJ2-7 . TRBD1 TRBV7-8 14
CSVEGAGTDTQYF TGCAGCGTTGAGGGGGCCGGCACAGATACGCAGTATTTT TRBJ2-3 . . TRBV29-1 13
CASSGQGVETQYF TGTGCCAGCAGCGGACAGGGGGTGGAGACCCAGTACTTC TRBJ2-5 . TRBD1 TRBV7-8 13
CASSPRLNTNTGELFF TGTGCCAGCTCACCCCGACTGAACACGAACACCGGGGAGCTGTTTTTT TRBJ2-2 . . TRBV18 16
CASSQEEDRAYNEQFF TGCGCCAGCAGCCAAGAGGAGGACAGGGCGTACAATGAGCAGTTCTTC TRBJ2-1 . TRBD1 TRBV4-1 16
CASSQAAVAGASYEQYF TGCGCCAGCAGCCAAGCGGCAGTAGCGGGGGCCTCCTACGAGCAGTACTTC TRBJ2-7 . TRBD2 TRBV4-1 17
CALTTFGGDLLKSGNTIYF TGTGCCTTAACAACGTTTGGCGGTGACCTGTTAAAGTCTGGAAACACCATATATTTT TRBJ1-3 . . TRBV30 19
CASSPPLAGSGQNEQFF TGTGCCAGCTCACCACCTCTAGCGGGAAGTGGCCAGAATGAGCAGTTCTTC TRBJ2-1 once TRBD2 TRBV18 17
CASSFGLGSTEAFF TGTGCCAGCAGCTTTGGTCTGGGGAGCACTGAAGCTTTCTTT TRBJ1-1 . . TRBV5-4 14
CASSLRRTGSVETQYF TGTGCCAGCAGCCTCCGGAGGACAGGCTCGGTAGAGACCCAGTACTTC TRBJ2-5 . TRBD1 TRBV11-3 16
CASSLPERGGASNYEQYF TGTGCCAGCAGCTTGCCCGAACGCGGGGGCGCTTCAAACTACGAGCAGTACTTC TRBJ2-7 . . TRBV7-2 18
CASSQRAGNRETQYF TGTGCCAGCAGCCAACGCGCAGGGAATAGGGAGACCCAGTACTTC TRBJ2-5 once . TRBV7-2 15
CASSLRWDWQSTDTQYF TGTGCCAGCAGTTTACGTTGGGACTGGCAATCCACAGATACGCAGTATTTT TRBJ2-3 . . TRBV27 17
CASSLDRSFLNTEAFF TGCGCCAGCAGCTTAGACAGGTCCTTTTTGAACACTGAAGCTTTCTTT TRBJ1-1 . . TRBV5-1 16
CASRVTGNPTDTQYF TGTGCCAGTAGAGTAACAGGGAATCCCACAGATACGCAGTATTTT TRBJ2-3 . . TRBV19 15